Included here is one T cell receptor (beta chain) sequence, with context. The data originate from a study of blood T cell repertoires in COVID-19. On the study more broadly: The United States, Italy and Spain provided the acute and convalescent COVID-19 samples. T cells, B-cell-depleted T cells, or PBMCs supplied cDNA or gDNA.

The J segment lost 6 bases and the V segment lost 1 base, leaving 1 base of the junction unmatched. The CDR3 has 14 residues. Germline CDR1 SGHTA, CDR2 FQGNSA. The data were produced by immunoSEQ multiplex PCR, yet TCRdb's version contains in-frame clones alone and is incomplete. The sample lists some 670,000 clones; approximately 90% were seen once. Sequenced sample: peripheral blood. This sequence joins TRBV7-2 and TRBJ1-3; 9 nucleotides agree with TRBD1. This clonotype originated in a woman between 18 and 30 years old with acute or convalescent COVID-19. CDR3 residues: CASSLDRGLNTIYF. In DNA, the CDR3 is TGTGCCAGCAGCTTAGACAGGGGGCTAAACACCATATATTTT. The variable domain in full, completed from reference TRBV7-2 and TRBJ1-3, reads GAGVSQSPSNKVTEKGKDVELRCDPISGHTALYWYRQSLGQGLEFLIYFQGNSAPDKSGLPSDRFSAERTGGSVSTLTIQRTQQEDSAVYLCASSLDRGLNTIYFGEGSWLTVV.